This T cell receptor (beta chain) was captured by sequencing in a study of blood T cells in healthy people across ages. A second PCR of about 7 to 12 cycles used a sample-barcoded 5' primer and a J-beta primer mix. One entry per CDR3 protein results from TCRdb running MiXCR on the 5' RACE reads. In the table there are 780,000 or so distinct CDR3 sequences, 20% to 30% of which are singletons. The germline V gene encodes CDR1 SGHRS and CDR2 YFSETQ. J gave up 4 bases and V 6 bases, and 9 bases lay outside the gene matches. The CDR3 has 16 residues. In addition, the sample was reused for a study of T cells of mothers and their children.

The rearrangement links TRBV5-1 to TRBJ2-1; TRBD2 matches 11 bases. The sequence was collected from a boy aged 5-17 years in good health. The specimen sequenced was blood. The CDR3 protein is CASTTLGLAAYNEQFF. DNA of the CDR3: TGCGCCAGCACAACCCTGGGACTAGCGGCATACAATGAGCAGTTCTTC.